The 2 T cell receptor beta chains below come from one sample, sequenced in a study of PD-1 blockade in classical Hodgkin lymphoma. Relapses following autologous stem cell transplantation were seen in all patients, with brentuximab vedotin exposure varying. The assay was immunoSEQ multiplex PCR, and TCRdb's table has in-frame clones only and misses some. The table has 6,000 to 7,500 clones, approximately 84% seen once. Sequencing used peripheral blood mononuclear cells (PBMCs), obtained at baseline. Receptor source: a human donor with classical Hodgkin lymphoma.

The rearrangement links TRBV30 to TRBJ1-5; D may be TRBD1 (6 bases). Germline CDR1 is GTSNPN and CDR2 is SVGIG (reference sequence). The length of the CDR3 is 13 residues. V lost 3 bases, J lost 3 bases, and 9 bases lay in between. CDR3 sequence: CAWRAGDNQPQHF. CDR3 DNA sequence: TGTGCCTGGAGGGCAGGGGACAATCAGCCCCAGCATTTT. The full variable domain, with the rest looked up from reference TRBV30 and TRBJ1-5, is SQTIHQWPATLVQPVGSPLSLECTVEGTSNPNLYWYRQAAGRGLQLLFYSVGIGQISSEVPQNLSASRPQDRQFILSSKKLLLSDSGFYLCAWRAGDNQPQHFGDGTRLSIL.

This clone is a singleton in its sample. The chain uses TRBV7-6 and TRBJ2-1; 9 bases align to TRBD2. V dropped 3 bases and J dropped 7; count of bases not matched to a gene: 10. Germline V CDR1 and CDR2: SGHVS, FNYEAQ. CDR3 length: 16 residues. The CDR3 sequence: CASSLSPSGKRNEQFF. For the CDR3, the DNA is TGTGCCAGCAGCTTGTCCCCTAGCGGGAAACGGAATGAGCAGTTCTTC.